One sample yielded the 22 T cell receptor beta chains listed below, sequenced in a study of beta chain features in type 1 diabetes. Expressed TCRB transcripts were sequenced because the isolated RNA had all been reverse transcribed beforehand. Clones were read by immunoSEQ multiplex PCR, and TCRdb kept only the in-frame ones, dropping some. This table holds under 300,000 clones, 25% to 35% found once. The sequencing input was central memory CD4+ T cells from blood. The source is a man aged 25 to 40 in good health.

The genes are TRBV5-1 and TRBJ2-5; 7 bases match TRBD2. Losses at the gene ends were 1 base for V and 1 base for J; bases not matched to a gene: 4. CDR1 is SGHRS, CDR2 YFSETQ, per germline. The CDR3 is 15 amino acids. CDR3 loop: CASSLNAGVQETQYF. DNA of the CDR3: TGCGCCAGCAGCTTGAACGCGGGAGTCCAAGAGACCCAGTACTTC. The full variable domain, with the rest looked up from reference TRBV5-1 and TRBJ2-5, is KAGVTQTPRYLIKTRGQQVTLSCSPISGHRSVSWYQQTPGQGLQFLFEYFSETQRNKGNFPGRFSGRQFSNSRSEMNVSTLELGDSALYLCASSLNAGVQETQYFGPGTRLLVL.

V and J are TRBV29-1 and TRBJ1-1; maybe TRBD1 (5 bases). CDR1 is SQVTM, CDR2 ANQGSEA, per germline. Trimming shortened V by 7 bases and J by 3 bases, and 15 bases separated the two germline ends. CDR3 size: 13 residues. Written as DNA, the CDR3 is TGCAGCGCTTGGTGGGGAGGGGACACTGAAGCTTTCTTT. This sequence encodes CSAWWGGDTEAFF. Using reference TRBV29-1 and TRBJ1-1 for the parts outside the CDR3, the full variable domain is SAVISQKPSRDICQRGTSLTIQCQVDSQVTMMFWYRQQPGQSLTLIATANQGSEATYESGFVIDKFPISRPNLTFSTLTVSNMSPEDSSIYLCSAWWGGDTEAFFGQGTRLTVV.

This clone was seen a few times. This chain uses TRBV7-8 with TRBJ2-5, with 9 bases identical to TRBD1. Per germline, CDR1 SGHVS and CDR2 FQNEAQ. This CDR3 has 16 residues. V shed 3 bases, J shed 3 bases, and the junction held 8 bases outside the gene matches. CDR3 sequence: CASSFRPGTGKETQYF. CDR3 DNA sequence: TGTGCCAGCAGCTTCCGACCCGGGACAGGGAAAGAGACCCAGTACTTC.

In this sample, this clone turned up a few times. The rearrangement uses TRBV18 and TRBJ1-2, with D unresolved. Germline lookup yields CDR1 KGHSH and CDR2 LQKENI. Trimming pared 4 bases from V and 6 bases from J, leaving 12 bases between. The CDR3 is 13 amino acids. The CDR3 DNA follows: TGTGCCAGCTCACGTTCGATTACAGATGGCTACACCTTC. Protein sequence: CASSRSITDGYTF.

This clone was recorded a few times. The chain employs TRBV13 and TRBJ1-1, with TRBD1 as a possible D gene (6 bases). With 5 bases removed from V and 0 bases from J, the gap between germline ends came to 19 bases. This CDR3 comprises 17 residues. From germline, CDR1 is PRHDT and CDR2 FYEKMQ (reference sequence). CDR3 region: CASSGGGGPMVNTEAFF. In DNA, the CDR3 is TGTGCCAGCAGCGGCGGCGGGGGGCCCATGGTGAACACTGAAGCTTTCTTT.

The chain links TRBV7-2 to TRBJ2-5; 10 bases agree with TRBD2. With 1 base clipped from V and 4 bases from J, the junction kept 12 bases outside the gene matches. This CDR3 region has 18 residues. CDR1 SGHTA and CDR2 FQGNSA come from the germline V gene. As DNA, the CDR3 is TGTGCCAGCAGCTTAGTAGGCCTAGCGGGAGTCAATAGAGAGACCCAGTACTTC. Amino acids: CASSLVGLAGVNRETQYF.

The rearrangement links TRBV27 to TRBJ2-1, with D maybe TRBD1 (6 bases). The CDR3 consists of 13 residues. V was shortened by 8 bases and J by 0 bases, with 8 bases between the two germline ends. Germline CDR1 reads MNHEY; CDR2 reads SMNVEV (reference sequence). CDR3 bases: TGTGCCAGCCGGACAGTCTCCTACAATGAGCAGTTCTTC. Its translation is CASRTVSYNEQFF.

This clone was seen only once. CDR3 nucleotide sequence: TGTGCCAGCAGTCCCCCCTCGGCAGGGCCCTACAATGAGCAGTTCTTC. Amino acids: CASSPPSAGPYNEQFF. The chain combines TRBV28 with TRBJ2-1; tentative D call: TRBD1 (5 bases). CDR3 size: 16 residues. V was clipped by 5 bases and J by 2 bases, with 16 bases between them. The germline V gene encodes CDR1 MDHEN and CDR2 SYDVKM. Complete variable domain (other parts from reference TRBV28 and TRBJ2-1): DVKVTQSSRYLVKRTGEKVFLECVQDMDHENMFWYRQDPGLGLRLIYFSYDVKMKEKGDIPEGYSVSREKKERFSLILESASTNQTSMYLCASSPPSAGPYNEQFFGPGTRLTVL.

This clone was seen only a few times. The chain combines TRBV5-1 with TRBJ2-3, with 13 bases identical to TRBD2. Germline-derived CDR1 and CDR2 are SGHRS and YFSETQ. Trimming at V came to 4 bases and at J to 4 bases, leaving 6 bases not matched to a gene. CDR3 length: 16 residues. CDR3 sequence reads: CASSIGLAGAPDTQYF. In nucleotides, the CDR3 is TGCGCCAGCAGCATCGGACTAGCGGGGGCCCCAGATACGCAGTATTTT.

J is TRBJ1-1 and V is TRBV9; D is possibly TRBD1 (6 bases). Germline V CDR1 and CDR2: SGDLS, YYNGEE. V dropped 5 bases and J dropped 4 bases, with 15 bases sitting between them. The CDR3 is made up of 14 amino acids. The CDR3 region is CASSSGAGSTEAFF. The CDR3 DNA reads TGTGCCAGCAGTTCGGGGGCAGGGTCCACTGAAGCTTTCTTT.

The sample holds a few counts of this clone. The genes are TRBV6-5 and TRBJ2-5, with TRBD1 matching over 9 bases. The CDR3 spans 13 residues. CDR1 is MNHEY and CDR2 is SVGAGI in the germline V gene. The trim removed 8 bases at V and 2 bases at J, leaving 3 bases unmatched. The CDR3, as DNA: TGTGCCAGCTACAGGGGGCCACAAGAGACCCAGTACTTC. Its translation is CASYRGPQETQYF.

The rearrangement uses TRBV5-1 and TRBJ2-1, with 10 bases that match TRBD2. The germline gives CDR1 SGHRS, CDR2 YFSETQ. The CDR3 sequence is 15 residues long. V was clipped by 2 bases and J by 5 bases; unmatched bases: 4. CDR3 residues: CASSFTSGNHNEQFF. The CDR3 DNA follows: TGCGCCAGCAGCTTTACTAGCGGGAACCACAATGAGCAGTTCTTC.

The chain uses TRBV5-6 and TRBJ2-7, with unresolved D. Per the germline V gene, CDR1 is SGHDT and CDR2 is YYEEEE. The CDR3 loop spans 11 amino acids. Trimming took off 3 bases at V and 3 bases at J, with 4 bases between the two ends. The CDR3 coding sequence is TGTGCCAGCAGCTCAGTCTACGAGCAGTACTTC. It is translated as CASSSVYEQYF.

The sample holds a few counts of this clone. The chain recombines TRBV7-9 with TRBJ2-3; 8 bases line up with TRBD1. J gave up 4 bases and V 3 bases, and 3 bases lay outside the gene matches. CDR1 is SEHNR and CDR2 is FQNEAQ in the germline V gene (reference sequence). The CDR3 runs 14 residues. The CDR3 DNA follows: TGTGCCAGCAGCTTGACAGGGGCCGCAGATACGCAGTATTTT. This codes for CASSLTGAADTQYF.

This clone was counted many times. V gene TRBV28 combines with J gene TRBJ2-4; 8 bases are shared with TRBD1. The CDR3 loop spans 16 amino acids. J was trimmed by 1 base and V by 5 bases; bases with no gene match: 7. CDR1 is MDHEN, CDR2 SYDVKM, per germline. The CDR3 DNA follows: TGTGCCAGCAGTCTCTGGACAGGGCCGGCCAAAAACATTCAGTACTTC. Its protein is CASSLWTGPAKNIQYF.

The chain recombines TRBV29-1 with TRBJ2-1, with a tentative D call TRBD2 (7 bases). The CDR3 sequence is 13 residues long. V was pared by 7 bases and J by 7 bases, with 17 bases between. Per the germline V gene, CDR1 is SQVTM and CDR2 is ANQGSEA. The CDR3 region has the DNA TGCAGCGCGGGGGGCCTAAAGAGAAATGAGCAGTTCTTC. It yields the protein CSAGGLKRNEQFF.

The rearrangement joins TRBV7-2 to TRBJ2-1; D may be TRBD1 (5 bases). The ends were cut back, 7 bases at V and 10 bases at J, with 14 bases in the middle. This CDR3 contains 12 residues. Germline CDR1 is SGHTA and CDR2 is FQGNSA. CDR3 coding DNA: TGTGCCAGCATCCAAAGGGGCAGCGAGCAGTTCTTC. Translation gives CASIQRGSEQFF. Filled out from reference TRBV7-2 and TRBJ2-1, the complete variable domain reads GAGVSQSPSNKVTEKGKDVELRCDPISGHTALYWYRQSLGQGLEFLIYFQGNSAPDKSGLPSDRFSAERTGGSVSTLTIQRTQQEDSAVYLCASIQRGSEQFFGPGTRLTVL.

This clone is judged medium-sized. The chain combines TRBV7-2 with TRBJ2-7; a possible D gene is TRBD1 (6 bases). V was clipped by 0 bases and J by 3 bases, with 15 bases between them. The germline CDR1 and CDR2 sequences are SGHTA and FQGNSA. This CDR3 is 16 amino acids long. DNA for the CDR3: TGTGCCAGCAGCTTAGCGCAGGTCACAGGGAACTACGAGCAGTACTTC. Protein: CASSLAQVTGNYEQYF.

The J gene is TRBJ2-1, the V gene TRBV2; D could derive from TRBD1 or TRBD2 (6 bases each). In germline, CDR1 is SNHLY, CDR2 FYNNEI. V dropped 5 bases and J dropped 8 bases, with 13 bases sitting between them. The CDR3 extends over 13 amino acids. The CDR3: CASSPRRGDEQFF. As DNA, the CDR3 is TGTGCCAGCAGTCCCCGAAGGGGGGATGAGCAGTTCTTC.

Details on this clone: This sequence may be a read error, since a much larger clone differs from it by one base. This chain connects TRBV7-2 to TRBJ2-5; TRBD2 aligns across 10 bases. The CDR3 runs 15 residues. Germline V CDR1 and CDR2: SGHTA, FQGNSA. The CDR3 protein is CASTLRSGRGETQYF. Here the CDR3 DNA reads TGTGCCAGCACCTTAAGGAGCGGGAGGGGGGAGACCCAGTACTTC.

This clone has just one count. The rearrangement links TRBV7-2 to TRBJ2-5; the D is unclear. CDR3 length: 15 residues. Trimming took 2 bases from V and 3 from J, leaving 13 bases between them. The germline gives CDR1 SGHTA, CDR2 FQGNSA. In DNA, the CDR3 is TGTGCCAGCAGCTTAAGTACAACGGGCAAAGAGACCCAGTACTTC. This codes for CASSLSTTGKETQYF.

This clone was counted a few times. The chain employs TRBV30 and TRBJ2-5; perhaps D is TRBD1 or TRBD2 (5 bases each). Trimming shortened V by 4 bases and J by 4 bases, and 13 bases separated the two germline ends. CDR3 length: 13 amino acids. The germline V gene has CDR1 GTSNPN and CDR2 SVGIG (reference sequence). CDR3 coding DNA: TGTGCCTGGATTGGTCCGAGGGGAGAGACCCAGTACTTC. It specifies CAWIGPRGETQYF.